Listed here are 2 T cell receptor beta chains from one sample, sequenced in a study of shared clonotypes between healthy human individuals. Sequenced by immunoSEQ multiplex PCR; TCRdb stores in-frame clones only, minus some. The sample gives about half a million clones, roughly four fifths of which show up once; about 12% is in the top ten. Sequenced sample: PBMCs. The origin of the receptors is a middle-aged woman in good health. Some clones in this sample may be carry-over from other donors' samples.

The genes are TRBV6-1 and TRBJ2-3; 9 bases align to TRBD2. V was clipped by 4 bases and J by 9 bases; unmatched bases: 2. From germline, CDR1 is MNHNS and CDR2 SASEGT. This CDR3 spans 12 amino acids. DNA of the CDR3: TGTGCCAGCAGTGTAACTAGCGGGACGCAGTATTTT. Encoded protein: CASSVTSGTQYF.

This clone was picked up a small number of times. The chain carries TRBV18 and TRBJ1-2, with D unresolved. Germline CDR1 is KGHSH and CDR2 is LQKENI. This CDR3 spans 14 amino acids. V was trimmed by 0 bases and J by 5 bases, leaving 10 bases between them. CDR3: CASSPPSIPYGYTF. The CDR3 DNA follows: TGTGCCAGCTCACCACCGTCAATCCCTTATGGCTACACCTTC. Complete variable domain (other parts from reference TRBV18 and TRBJ1-2): NAGVMQNPRHLVRRRGQEARLRCSPMKGHSHVYWYRQLPEEGLKFMVYLQKENIIDESGMPKERFSAEFPKEGPSILRIQQVVRGDSAAYFCASSPPSIPYGYTFGSGTRLTVV.